These T cell receptor beta chains were read from a single sample in a study of blood T cell repertoires in COVID-19. Sequencing used immunoSEQ multiplex PCR; TCRdb keeps in-frame clones, though not all of them. Seen here are about 180,000 clones, approximately 80% observed once, and the top ten hold about 7%. Sequencing input: peripheral blood. These receptors were taken from a woman aged 35 to 49 with COVID-19, enrolled during active disease. CDR3s include the opening cysteine and the closing phenylalanine or tryptophan. Each record gives: clone size, D gene, CDR3 length, V gene, J gene, CDR3 protein, CDR3 DNA. The D gene is left open where the match is weak. Clone size is stated in some rows and not others, as once, few, many or a class when expanded.

-	-	16	TRBV19	TRBJ2-6	CASSIPGGPGANVLTF	TGTGCCAGTAGTATTCCGGGGGGCCCTGGGGCCAACGTCCTGACTTTC
-	-	14	TRBV5-1	TRBJ1-5	CASSPTGNNQPQHF	TGCGCCAGCAGCCCGACAGGAAATAATCAGCCCCAGCATTTT
-	TRBD1	15	TRBV11-2	TRBJ2-3	CASSSLTGTTDTQYF	TGTGCCAGCAGCTCCCTGACAGGGACCACAGATACGCAGTATTTT
-	TRBD1	18	TRBV15	TRBJ2-2	CATSPGPGQSSNTGELFF	TGTGCCACCAGCCCAGGACCGGGACAGAGTTCGAACACCGGGGAGCTGTTTTTT
-	-	17	TRBV19	TRBJ2-3	CASSIVPGAVGTDTQYF	TGTGCCAGTAGTATCGTCCCAGGGGCGGTTGGTACAGATACGCAGTATTTT
-	TRBD1	13	TRBV7-3	TRBJ1-1	CASSKDRAAEAFF	TGTGCCAGCAGCAAGGACAGGGCCGCTGAAGCTTTCTTT
-	-	15	TRBV19	TRBJ2-7	CASSITARVPYEQYF	TGTGCCAGTAGTATAACCGCCAGGGTGCCCTACGAGCAGTACTTC
-	TRBD2	14	TRBV19	TRBJ2-3	CASSTSGSTDTQYF	TGTGCCAGTAGTACTAGCGGATCCACAGATACGCAGTATTTT
-	-	12	TRBV12-3/TRBV12-4	TRBJ1-6	CASSLDRVTLHF	TGTGCCAGCAGTTTAGACAGGGTAACCCTCCACTTT
few	-	15	TRBV19	TRBJ1-3	CASSRSSVSGNTIYF	TGTGCCAGTAGTAGAAGCAGCGTCTCTGGAAACACCATATATTTT
-	-	18	TRBV2	TRBJ2-7	CASPPRRRGGLLTYEQYF	TGTGCCAGCCCCCCGAGGCGACGGGGAGGACTCCTTACCTACGAGCAGTACTTC
-	TRBD1	15	TRBV6-4	TRBJ2-5	CASSEVAGGKETQYF	TGTGCCAGCAGTGAGGTGGCAGGGGGCAAGGAGACCCAGTACTTC
-	TRBD1	14	TRBV9	TRBJ2-7	CASSVGDRGGEQYF	TGTGCCAGCAGCGTAGGGGACAGGGGCGGCGAGCAGTACTTC
-	-	14	TRBV27	TRBJ1-2	CASSPAGAGYGYTF	TGTGCCAGCAGTCCGGCGGGGGCTGGGTATGGCTACACCTTC
-	-	13	TRBV5-1	TRBJ2-7	CASRSDGTYEQYF	TGCGCCAGCAGGAGCGACGGAACCTACGAGCAGTACTTC
-	TRBD2	16	TRBV28	TRBJ2-2	CASSLSSGRRTGELFF	TGTGCCAGCAGTTTAAGTAGCGGGAGACGGACCGGGGAGCTGTTTTTT
-	-	20	TRBV18	TRBJ2-7	CASSPPYSLLGRDLDNEQYF	TGTGCCAGCTCACCACCATATTCCCTCCTCGGACGGGATTTGGATAACGAGCAGTACTTC